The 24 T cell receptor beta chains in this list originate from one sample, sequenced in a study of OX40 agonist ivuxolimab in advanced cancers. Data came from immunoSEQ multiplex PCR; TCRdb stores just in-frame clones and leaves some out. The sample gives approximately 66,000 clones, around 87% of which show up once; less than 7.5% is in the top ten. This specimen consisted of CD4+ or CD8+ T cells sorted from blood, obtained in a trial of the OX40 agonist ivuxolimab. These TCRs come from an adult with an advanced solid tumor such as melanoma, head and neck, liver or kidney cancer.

CDR3 sequence (DNA): TGCGCCAGCAGTGACTGGGCAGGGGGCACCCCCCAGTATGGCTACACCTTC. Residues: CASSDWAGGTPQYGYTF. The J gene is TRBJ1-2, the V gene TRBV10-1; TRBD1 matches 8 bases. Germline V gene lookup returns CDR1 WNHNN and CDR2 SYGVQD (reference sequence). The CDR3 is made up of 17 amino acids. V lost 3 bases to trimming and J lost 5 bases; unmatched junction nucleotides: 14.

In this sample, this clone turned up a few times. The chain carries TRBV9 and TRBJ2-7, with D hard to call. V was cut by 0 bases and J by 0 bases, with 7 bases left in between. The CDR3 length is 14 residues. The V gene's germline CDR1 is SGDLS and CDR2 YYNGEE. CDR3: CASSVGSGSYEQYF. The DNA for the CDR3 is TGTGCCAGCAGCGTAGGGTCAGGCTCCTACGAGCAGTACTTC.

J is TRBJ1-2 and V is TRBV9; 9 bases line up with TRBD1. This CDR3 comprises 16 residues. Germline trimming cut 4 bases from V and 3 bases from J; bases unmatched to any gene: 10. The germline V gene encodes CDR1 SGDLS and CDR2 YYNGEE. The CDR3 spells CASSPGDRAFYYGYTF. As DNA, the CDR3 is TGTGCCAGCAGCCCAGGGGACAGGGCCTTTTACTATGGCTACACCTTC.

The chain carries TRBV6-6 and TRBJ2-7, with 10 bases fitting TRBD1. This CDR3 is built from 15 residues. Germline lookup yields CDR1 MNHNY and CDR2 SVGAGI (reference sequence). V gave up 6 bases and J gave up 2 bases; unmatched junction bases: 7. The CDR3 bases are TGTGCCAGCAGCTCTCGACAGGGGGCGGCCTACGAGCAGTACTTC. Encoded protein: CASSSRQGAAYEQYF.

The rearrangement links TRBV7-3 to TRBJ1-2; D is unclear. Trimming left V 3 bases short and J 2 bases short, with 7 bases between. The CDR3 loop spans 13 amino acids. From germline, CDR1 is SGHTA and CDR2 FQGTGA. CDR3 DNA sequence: TGTGCCAGCAGCTTCTACAGCAACTATGGCTACACCTTC. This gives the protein CASSFYSNYGYTF.

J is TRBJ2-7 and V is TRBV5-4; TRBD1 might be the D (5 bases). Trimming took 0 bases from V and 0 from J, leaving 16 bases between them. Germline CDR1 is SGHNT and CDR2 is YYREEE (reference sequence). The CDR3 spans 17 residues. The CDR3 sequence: CASSLDIVRASSYEQYF. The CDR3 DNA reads TGTGCCAGCAGCTTGGACATTGTCAGGGCGAGCTCCTACGAGCAGTACTTC.

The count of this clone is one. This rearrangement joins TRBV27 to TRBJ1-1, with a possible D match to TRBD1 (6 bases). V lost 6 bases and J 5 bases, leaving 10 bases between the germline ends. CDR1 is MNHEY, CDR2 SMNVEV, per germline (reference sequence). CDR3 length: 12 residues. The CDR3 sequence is CASREQGTEAFF. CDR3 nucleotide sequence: TGTGCCAGCAGAGAACAGGGAACTGAAGCTTTCTTT.

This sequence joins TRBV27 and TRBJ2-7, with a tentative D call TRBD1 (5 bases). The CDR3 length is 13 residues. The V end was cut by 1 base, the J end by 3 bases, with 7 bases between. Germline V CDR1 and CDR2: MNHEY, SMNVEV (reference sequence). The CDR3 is CASSLWGGYEQYF. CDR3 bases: TGTGCCAGCAGTTTATGGGGCGGCTACGAGCAGTACTTC.

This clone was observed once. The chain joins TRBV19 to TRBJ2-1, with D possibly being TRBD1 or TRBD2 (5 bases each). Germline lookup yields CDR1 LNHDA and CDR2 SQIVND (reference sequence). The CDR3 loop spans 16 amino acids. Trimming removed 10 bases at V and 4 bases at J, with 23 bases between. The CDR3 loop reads CATTADIGAVYNEQFF. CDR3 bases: TGTGCCACCACTGCGGACATCGGGGCAGTTTACAATGAGCAGTTCTTC. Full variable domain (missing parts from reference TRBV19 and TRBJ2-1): DGGITQSPKYLFRKEGQNVTLSCEQNLNHDAMYWYRQDPGQGLRLIYYSQIVNDFQKGDIAEGYSVSREKKESFPLTVTSAQKNPTAFYLCATTADIGAVYNEQFFGPGTRLTVL.

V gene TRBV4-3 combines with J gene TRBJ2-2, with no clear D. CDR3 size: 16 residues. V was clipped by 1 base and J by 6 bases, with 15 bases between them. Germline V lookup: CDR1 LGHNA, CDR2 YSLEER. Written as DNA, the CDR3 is TGCGCCAGCAGCCAAGTGACGACCTTAGAGGCCGGGGAGCTGTTTTTT. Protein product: CASSQVTTLEAGELFF.

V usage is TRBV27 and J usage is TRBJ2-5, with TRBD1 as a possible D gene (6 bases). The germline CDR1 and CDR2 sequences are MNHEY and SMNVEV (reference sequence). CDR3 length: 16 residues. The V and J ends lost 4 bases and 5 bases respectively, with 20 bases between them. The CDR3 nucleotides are TGTGCCAGCAGTTCAACAACAGGGCCGCTGGGGGAGACCCAGTACTTC. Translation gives CASSSTTGPLGETQYF.

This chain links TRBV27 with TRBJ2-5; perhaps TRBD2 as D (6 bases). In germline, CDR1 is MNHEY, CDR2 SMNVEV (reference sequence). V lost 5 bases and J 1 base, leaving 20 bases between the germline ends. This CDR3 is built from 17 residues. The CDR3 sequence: CASSPIQRALLQETQYF. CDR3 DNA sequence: TGTGCCAGCAGTCCCATTCAGCGGGCCCTACTCCAAGAGACCCAGTACTTC.

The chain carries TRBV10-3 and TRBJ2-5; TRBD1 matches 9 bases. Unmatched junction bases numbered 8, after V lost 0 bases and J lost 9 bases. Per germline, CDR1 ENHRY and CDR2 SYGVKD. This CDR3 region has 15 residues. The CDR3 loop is CAISESQGTGTAQYF. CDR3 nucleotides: TGTGCCATCAGTGAGTCGCAAGGGACAGGGACTGCCCAGTACTTC.

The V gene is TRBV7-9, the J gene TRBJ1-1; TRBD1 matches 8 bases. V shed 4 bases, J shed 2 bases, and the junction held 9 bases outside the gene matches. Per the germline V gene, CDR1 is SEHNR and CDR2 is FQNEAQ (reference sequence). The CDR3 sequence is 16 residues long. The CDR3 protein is CASSYPRGPANTEAFF. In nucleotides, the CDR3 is TGTGCCAGCAGCTACCCCAGGGGGCCAGCCAACACTGAAGCTTTCTTT.

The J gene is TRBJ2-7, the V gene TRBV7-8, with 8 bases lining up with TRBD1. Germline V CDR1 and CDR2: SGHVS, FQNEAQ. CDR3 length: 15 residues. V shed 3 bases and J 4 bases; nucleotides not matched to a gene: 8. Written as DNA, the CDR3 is TGTGCCAGCAGCTTCATAACTCAGGGGGCGTACGAGCAGTACTTC. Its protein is CASSFITQGAYEQYF. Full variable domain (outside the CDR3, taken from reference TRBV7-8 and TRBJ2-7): GAGVSQSPRYKVAKRGQDVALRCDPISGHVSLFWYQQALGQGPEFLTYFQNEAQLDKSGLPSDRFFAERPEGSVSTLKIQRTQQEDSAVYLCASSFITQGAYEQYFGPGTRLTVT.

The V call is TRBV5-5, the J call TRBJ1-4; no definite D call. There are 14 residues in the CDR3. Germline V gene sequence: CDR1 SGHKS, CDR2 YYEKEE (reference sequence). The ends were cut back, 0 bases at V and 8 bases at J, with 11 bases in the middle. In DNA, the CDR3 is TGTGCCAGCAGCTTGGGGCAAGGAAGGGAAAAACTGTTTTTT. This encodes CASSLGQGREKLFF.

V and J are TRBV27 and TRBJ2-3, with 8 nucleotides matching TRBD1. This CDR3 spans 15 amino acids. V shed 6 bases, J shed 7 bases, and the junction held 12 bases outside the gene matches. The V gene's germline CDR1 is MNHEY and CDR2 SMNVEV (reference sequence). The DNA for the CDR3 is TGTGCCAGCAGACCGATCGGGACAGGACTATATACGCAGTATTTT. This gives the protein CASRPIGTGLYTQYF.

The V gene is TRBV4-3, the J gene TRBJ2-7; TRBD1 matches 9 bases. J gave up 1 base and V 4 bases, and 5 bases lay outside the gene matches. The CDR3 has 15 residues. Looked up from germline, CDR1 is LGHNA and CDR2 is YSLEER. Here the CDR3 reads CASSPTQGASYEQYF. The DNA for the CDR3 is TGCGCCAGCAGCCCCACACAGGGGGCTTCCTACGAGCAGTACTTC.

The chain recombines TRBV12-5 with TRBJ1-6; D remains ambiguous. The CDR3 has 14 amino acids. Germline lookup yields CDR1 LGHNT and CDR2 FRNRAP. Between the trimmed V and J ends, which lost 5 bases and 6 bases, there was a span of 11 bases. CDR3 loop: CASGPRGINSPLHF. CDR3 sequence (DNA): TGTGCTAGTGGTCCTCGGGGTATTAATTCACCCCTCCACTTT.

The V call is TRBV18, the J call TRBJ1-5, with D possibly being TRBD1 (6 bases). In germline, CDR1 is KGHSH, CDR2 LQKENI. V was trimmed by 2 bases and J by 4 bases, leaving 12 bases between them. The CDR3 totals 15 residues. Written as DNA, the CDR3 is TGTGCCAGCTCACCAGGCAGGGGCTCTAATCAGCCCCAGCATTTT. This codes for CASSPGRGSNQPQHF.

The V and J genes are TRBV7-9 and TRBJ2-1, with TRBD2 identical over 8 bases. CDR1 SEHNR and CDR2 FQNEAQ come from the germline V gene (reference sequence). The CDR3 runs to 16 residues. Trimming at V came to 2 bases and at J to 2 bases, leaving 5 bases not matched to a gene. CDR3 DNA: TGTGCCAGCAGCTTAATGACTAGCGACCCCTACAATGAGCAGTTCTTC. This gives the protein CASSLMTSDPYNEQFF.

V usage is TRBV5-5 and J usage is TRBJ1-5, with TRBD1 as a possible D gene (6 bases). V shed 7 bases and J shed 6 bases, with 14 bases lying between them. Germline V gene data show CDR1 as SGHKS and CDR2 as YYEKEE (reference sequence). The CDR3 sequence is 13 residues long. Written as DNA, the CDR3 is TGTGCCAGCCGGCAGGGGATCGGTCAGCCCCAGCATTTT. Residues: CASRQGIGQPQHF.

The CDR3 protein is CASSDGTSGSDTQYF. Here the CDR3 DNA reads TGTGCCAGCAGTGACGGGACTAGCGGGTCAGATACGCAGTATTTT. The gene calls are TRBV6-4 and TRBJ2-3, with TRBD2 identical over 12 bases. After removal of 2 bases from V and 4 bases from J, the junction contained 1 base not matched to a gene. The CDR3 contains 15 residues. CDR1 is MRHNA and CDR2 is SNTAGT in the germline V gene.

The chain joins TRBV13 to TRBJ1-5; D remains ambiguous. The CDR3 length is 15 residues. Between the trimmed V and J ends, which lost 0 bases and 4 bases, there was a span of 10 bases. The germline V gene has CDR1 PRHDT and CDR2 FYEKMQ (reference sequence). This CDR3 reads CASSLGLNGNQPQHF. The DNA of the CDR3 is TGTGCCAGCAGCTTAGGCTTGAACGGGAATCAGCCCCAGCATTTT.